The 16 T cell receptor beta chains below all came from one sample that was sequenced in a study of blood T cell repertoires in COVID-19. Only in-frame clones appear in the TCRdb table, and some are missing; sequencing was by immunoSEQ multiplex PCR. The data hold approximately 140,000 clones, with around 79% observed a single time. Sequencing input: peripheral blood. The source is a man in his 60s with acute or convalescent COVID-19.

This chain uses TRBV5-6 with TRBJ1-1; D not certain. Germline V gene sequence: CDR1 SGHDT, CDR2 YYEEEE. V was trimmed by 0 bases and J by 4 bases, leaving 16 bases between them. CDR3 length equals 16 residues. In DNA form, the CDR3 reads TGTGCCAGCAGCTTGGCCGGTTTGGGCCCCGGCACTGAAGCTTTCTTT. Protein product: CASSLAGLGPGTEAFF.

V usage is TRBV6-5 and J usage is TRBJ2-1; 11 nucleotides match TRBD2. Unmatched junction bases numbered 1, after V lost 8 bases and J lost 4 bases. Germline V CDR1 and CDR2: MNHEY, SVGAGI. The CDR3 sequence is 13 residues long. The CDR3 DNA reads TGTGCCAGCGGGACTAGCGGTTACAATGAGCAGTTCTTC. Translating gives CASGTSGYNEQFF.

This chain links TRBV5-4 with TRBJ1-1, with 8 nucleotides matching TRBD1. This CDR3 contains 15 residues. The germline gives CDR1 SGHNT, CDR2 YYREEE (reference sequence). V shed 2 bases and J 3 bases; nucleotides not matched to a gene: 6. The CDR3 nucleotides are TGTGCCAGCAGCTTTGCAGGGGGCGCCTACACTGAAGCTTTCTTT. It is translated as CASSFAGGAYTEAFF.

This chain uses TRBV28 with TRBJ2-5; possible D gene TRBD2, 6 bases. The V end was cut by 3 bases, the J end by 2 bases, with 16 bases between. This CDR3 has 16 residues. Germline assignment: CDR1 MDHEN and CDR2 SYDVKM. In DNA, the CDR3 is TGTGCCAGCAGTTTGTGGAGGGATGGCTTTCAAGAGACCCAGTACTTC. This translates into CASSLWRDGFQETQYF.

The V and J genes are TRBV5-1 and TRBJ2-1; D remains unclear. CDR3 length equals 12 residues. Germline V gene lookup returns CDR1 SGHRS and CDR2 YFSETQ. V was pared by 3 bases and J by 9 bases, with 10 bases between. This CDR3 reads CASSSYESEQFF. The DNA for the CDR3 is TGCGCCAGCAGCTCCTATGAATCTGAGCAGTTCTTC.

The chain links TRBV5-1 to TRBJ2-2; 7 bases are a match to TRBD1. CDR1 is SGHRS, CDR2 YFSETQ, per germline. This CDR3 has 16 amino acids. Trimming at V came to 0 bases and at J to 0 bases, leaving 2 bases not matched to a gene. For the CDR3, the DNA is TGCGCCAGCAGCTTGGGGACAGGCTCGAACACCGGGGAGCTGTTTTTT. As protein: CASSLGTGSNTGELFF.

The CDR3 DNA reads TGTGCCAGCAGGAGACAGGGCGATCAGCCCCAGCATTTT. Its translation is CASRRQGDQPQHF. The chain carries TRBV27 and TRBJ1-5; 7 bases match TRBD1. CDR3 size: 13 residues. Germline CDR1 is MNHEY and CDR2 is SMNVEV (reference sequence). J gave up 5 bases and V 6 bases, and 4 bases lay outside the gene matches.

The V call is TRBV12-3 or TRBV12-4, the J call TRBJ2-3; the D gene is possibly TRBD2 (5 bases). Trimming cost V 7 bases and J 4 bases, with 12 bases left between them. The CDR3 contains 13 residues. The CDR3: CASTWRFSDTQYF. CDR3 nucleotides: TGTGCCAGCACATGGAGGTTTTCAGATACGCAGTATTTT.

This rearrangement joins TRBV9 to TRBJ2-1; 11 bases fit TRBD2. Losses at the gene ends were 2 bases for V and 5 bases for J; bases not matched to a gene: 6. This CDR3 has 16 residues. Germline V lookup: CDR1 SGDLS, CDR2 YYNGEE. For the CDR3, the DNA is TGTGCCAGCAGCGTCGCTAGCGGGAGGTTCGACAATGAGCAGTTCTTC. As protein: CASSVASGRFDNEQFF.

The chain has TRBV6-2 or TRBV6-3 and TRBJ2-7; no firm D call. CDR1 MNHEY and CDR2 SVGEGT come from the germline V gene. This CDR3 comprises 17 residues. Trimming took off 4 bases at V and 0 bases at J, with 19 bases between the two ends. The DNA for the CDR3 is TGTGCCAGCAGTTCCCTACTTAGGCGGTCACTCTCCTACGAGCAGTACTTC. Amino acid sequence: CASSSLLRRSLSYEQYF.

The chain is built from TRBV28 and TRBJ2-3; 9 bases are a match to TRBD2. The V gene end was trimmed by 7 bases and the J gene end by 4 bases; junction bases not matched to a gene: 9. The CDR3 runs 15 residues. CDR1 and CDR2 (germline): MDHEN, SYDVKM. CDR3 DNA: TGTGCCAGCACCTCAGCGCGGGAGGGTTCAGATACGCAGTATTTT. This encodes CASTSAREGSDTQYF.

The count of this clone is one. CDR3 amino acids: CASSLDFANTGELFF. The DNA for the CDR3 is TGTGCCAGCAGCTTAGACTTCGCTAACACCGGGGAGCTGTTTTTT. The chain carries TRBV5-5 and TRBJ2-2; no firm D call. Between the trimmed V and J ends, which lost 2 bases and 2 bases, there was a span of 10 bases. CDR1 is SGHKS and CDR2 is YYEKEE in the germline V gene (reference sequence). There are 15 residues in the CDR3.

This clone was observed a single time. This chain links TRBV2 with TRBJ2-3, with TRBD1 matching 8 bases. Germline CDR1 SNHLY, CDR2 FYNNEI. This CDR3 region has 13 residues. The ends lost 7 bases at V and 2 bases at J; junction bases unmatched: 2. CDR3 sequence: CASNQGATDTQYF. Here the CDR3 DNA reads TGTGCCAGCAATCAGGGGGCCACAGATACGCAGTATTTT.

The chain carries TRBV7-2 and TRBJ2-1, with 11 bases aligning to TRBD2. CDR1 is SGHTA and CDR2 is FQGNSA in the germline V gene. This CDR3 has 15 residues. V trimming: 7 bases; J trimming: 3 bases; junction bases outside the gene matches: 5. CDR3 protein: CASKLAGGFYNEQFF. The CDR3, as DNA: TGTGCCAGCAAGTTAGCGGGAGGGTTCTACAATGAGCAGTTCTTC.

The chain combines TRBV6-1 with TRBJ2-3; 8 nucleotides align to TRBD1. Germline V gene data show CDR1 as MNHNS and CDR2 as SASEGT. V lost 2 bases and J lost 8; bases outside the gene matches: 0. This CDR3 has 12 amino acids. The CDR3 is CASSEQGATQYF. CDR3 nucleotides: TGTGCCAGCAGTGAACAGGGGGCTACGCAGTATTTT.

The chain employs TRBV5-8 and TRBJ2-5; perhaps TRBD2 as D (6 bases). Trimming pared 3 bases from V and 5 bases from J, leaving 11 bases between. Germline CDR1 SGHTS, CDR2 YDEGEE. This CDR3 spans 13 amino acids. The CDR3 nucleotides read TGTGCCAGCAGCTGGACGGCGGGGGAGACCCAGTACTTC. Translated, it gives CASSWTAGETQYF.